Included here is one TCR beta chain sequence, with context. The TCR beta profiling, which covered VDJ combination and CDR3 sequence, was carried out using genomic DNA as the template. TCRdb processed the reads anew with MiXCR; each CDR3 protein has one entry. The table includes around 200,000 distinct CDR3 sequences, 60% to 65% detected once. These data originate in a study of CD8+CD57+ T cells in acquired aplastic anemia. Study summary: Average DNA yield from sorted CD4+ and CD8+ cells was about 3 ug.

This CDR3 comprises 17 residues. Losses at the gene ends were 5 bases for V and 3 bases for J; bases not matched to a gene: 15. Germline V gene sequence: CDR1 MNHEY, CDR2 SMNVEV (reference sequence). The chain is built from TRBV27 and TRBJ2-5, with 7 bases matching TRBD1. Sequencing was carried out using sorted CD4+, CD8+, or CD8+CD57+ T cells (not recorded which) from PBMCs. The source of this sequence is a human donor in good health. This CDR3 is CASSHRRTGGIKETQYF. The CDR3 coding sequence is TGTGCCAGCAGTCATAGGAGGACAGGCGGCATTAAAGAGACCCAGTACTTC.